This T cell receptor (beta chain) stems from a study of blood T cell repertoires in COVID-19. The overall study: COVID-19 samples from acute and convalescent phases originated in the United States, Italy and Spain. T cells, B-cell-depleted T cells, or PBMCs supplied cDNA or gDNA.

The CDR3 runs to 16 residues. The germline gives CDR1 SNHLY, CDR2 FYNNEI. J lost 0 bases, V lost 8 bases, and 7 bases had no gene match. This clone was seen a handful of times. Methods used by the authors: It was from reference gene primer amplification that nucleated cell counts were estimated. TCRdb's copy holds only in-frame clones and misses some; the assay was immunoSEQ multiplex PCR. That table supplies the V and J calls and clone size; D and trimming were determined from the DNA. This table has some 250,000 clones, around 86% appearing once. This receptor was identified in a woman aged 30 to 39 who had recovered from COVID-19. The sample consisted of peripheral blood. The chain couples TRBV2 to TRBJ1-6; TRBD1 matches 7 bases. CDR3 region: CASGQASSSYNSPLHF. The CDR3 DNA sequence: TGTGCCAGCGGACAGGCGTCGAGCTCCTATAATTCACCCCTCCACTTT. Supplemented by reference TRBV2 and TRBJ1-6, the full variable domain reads EPEVTQTPSHQVTQMGQEVILRCVPISNHLYFYWYRQILGQKVEFLVSFYNNEISEKSEIFDDQFSVERPDGSNFTLKIRSTKLEDSAMYFCASGQASSSYNSPLHFGNGTRLTVT.